What follows are 20 T cell receptor beta chains derived from one specimen sequenced in a study of blood T cell repertoires in COVID-19. Profiled with immunoSEQ multiplex PCR; TCRdb holds only in-frame clones, not every one. The sample comprises 400,000 to 550,000 clones, around 88% of which are singletons, and 4% to 5.5% rests with the top ten. Sequenced sample: peripheral blood. The source of these receptors is a woman aged 30 to 39 with acute or convalescent COVID-19.

The chain combines TRBV13 with TRBJ1-4, with 8 nucleotides matching TRBD1. This CDR3 contains 16 residues. V shed 2 bases, J shed 4 bases, and the junction held 6 bases outside the gene matches. Germline lookup yields CDR1 PRHDT and CDR2 FYEKMQ (reference sequence). CDR3 nucleotide sequence: TGTGCCAGCAGCTTATCAGGGGGCGAGGGTAATGAAAAACTGTTTTTT. Protein sequence: CASSLSGGEGNEKLFF.

This chain uses TRBV6-2 or TRBV6-3 with TRBJ2-7; perhaps TRBD1 as D (6 bases). The CDR3 length is 15 residues. Germline CDR1 reads MNHEY; CDR2 reads SVGEGT. Trimming stripped 5 bases from V and 3 bases from J, with 17 bases between. In nucleotides, the CDR3 is TGTGCCAGCAGTAAAGAATCGGACAGAATCTACGAGCAGTACTTC. Amino acids: CASSKESDRIYEQYF.

V is TRBV27 and J is TRBJ2-3, with a weak D call TRBD1 (5 bases). V gave up 6 bases and J gave up 0 bases, with 19 bases separating them. Germline V gene data show CDR1 as MNHEY and CDR2 as SMNVEV (reference sequence). There are 17 residues in the CDR3. The CDR3 nucleotides are TGTGCCAGCAGCGATCCCCTCACGACAGCAAGCACAGATACGCAGTATTTT. Translation gives CASSDPLTTASTDTQYF.

This chain joins TRBV6-5 and TRBJ2-7; 7 bases fit TRBD1. The CDR3 extends over 14 amino acids. The junction had 6 bases not matched to a gene; V was cut back by 5 bases and J by 2 bases. Germline loops: CDR1 MNHEY, CDR2 SVGAGI. CDR3 in DNA: TGTGCCAGCAGTCCCGGGACAGCACCCTACGAGCAGTACTTC. It specifies CASSPGTAPYEQYF.

This clone was found once. The chain is built from TRBV7-2 and TRBJ1-3; TRBD1 matches 7 bases. After removal of 5 bases from V and 1 base from J, the junction contained 5 bases not matched to a gene. This CDR3 spans 15 amino acids. Germline CDR1 SGHTA, CDR2 FQGNSA. Here the CDR3 reads CASSRDSSSGNTIYF. The CDR3 nucleotides read TGTGCCAGCAGCCGGGACAGCTCATCTGGAAACACCATATATTTT.

The genes are TRBV2 and TRBJ2-1; D possibly corresponds to TRBD2 (5 bases). Germline V gene sequence: CDR1 SNHLY, CDR2 FYNNEI. This CDR3 has 16 amino acids. Trimming took off 5 bases at V and 0 bases at J, with 14 bases between the two ends. The CDR3 protein is CASSLLSVRSYNEQFF. The CDR3 DNA reads TGTGCCAGCAGTCTTCTTAGCGTACGCTCCTACAATGAGCAGTTCTTC.

This sequence joins TRBV29-1 and TRBJ2-7; 12 bases map to TRBD2. V dropped 1 base and J dropped 3; count of bases not matched to a gene: 1. The CDR3 extends over 14 amino acids. Germline CDR1 is SQVTM and CDR2 is ANQGSEA. The CDR3 DNA follows: TGCAGCGTTGAAGGGACTAGCGGGGTCTACGAGCAGTACTTC. Translation gives CSVEGTSGVYEQYF.

The rearrangement uses TRBV18 and TRBJ1-2; D remains unclear. The CDR3 consists of 13 residues. The V gene lost 5 bases and the J gene lost 8 bases, with 15 bases spanning the gap. Germline V gene lookup returns CDR1 KGHSH and CDR2 LQKENI. CDR3 in amino acids: CASSSGPSGGYTF. CDR3 nucleotide sequence: TGTGCCAGCTCATCAGGCCCGTCCGGAGGCTACACCTTC.

Comment on this clone: Other DNA sequences within the sample encode an identical CDR3. The V call is TRBV2, the J call TRBJ2-7; a weak D match, TRBD1 (5 bases). V lost 3 bases to trimming and J lost 4 bases, with 7 bases between them. The CDR3 sequence is 12 residues long. Germline V lookup: CDR1 SNHLY, CDR2 FYNNEI. In DNA, the CDR3 is TGTGCCAGCAGTGACAGGGCATACGAGCAGTACTTC. Amino acids: CASSDRAYEQYF.

In DNA, the CDR3 is TGTGCCAGCGGGGGGGCCTACAATGAGCAGTTCTTC. Translation: CASGGAYNEQFF. The V gene is TRBV28, the J gene TRBJ2-1; TRBD2 matches 7 bases. J was trimmed by 2 bases and V by 8 bases; bases with no gene match: 0. Germline loops: CDR1 MDHEN, CDR2 SYDVKM. This CDR3 has 12 residues.

This chain joins TRBV2 and TRBJ1-3, with unresolved D. CDR1 and CDR2 (germline): SNHLY, FYNNEI. Trimming removed 4 bases from V and 0 bases from J, with 13 bases in between. This CDR3 spans 16 amino acids. The CDR3 loop is CASSVKRPNSGNTIYF. The CDR3 bases are TGTGCCAGCAGTGTTAAGCGACCAAACTCTGGAAACACCATATATTTT.

The V call is TRBV27, the J call TRBJ1-1, with 9 bases matching TRBD1. CDR1 and CDR2 from the germline V gene are MNHEY and SMNVEV (reference sequence). Trimming took 3 bases from V and 5 from J; bases not matched to a gene: 10. The CDR3 totals 16 residues. CDR3 in DNA: TGTGCCAGCAGTTTTATAGCCGGGACAGGGTTGACTGAAGCTTTCTTT. It specifies CASSFIAGTGLTEAFF.

The chain employs TRBV14 and TRBJ2-1; 10 positions agree with TRBD2. J lost 9 bases, V lost 4 bases, and 9 bases had no gene match. The CDR3 runs to 15 residues. Germline values: CDR1 SGHDN, CDR2 FVKESK. The CDR3 protein is CASSLAGGEGFEQFF. Here the CDR3 DNA reads TGTGCCAGCAGCCTAGCGGGGGGCGAGGGATTTGAGCAGTTCTTC.

The chain uses TRBV29-1 and TRBJ1-5, with TRBD1 matching 8 bases. CDR1 and CDR2 (germline): SQVTM, ANQGSEA. This CDR3 has 14 residues. The V gene end was trimmed by 7 bases and the J gene end by 0 bases; junction bases not matched to a gene: 5. CDR3 sequence: CSAKQGDSNQPQHF. CDR3 coding DNA: TGCAGCGCTAAACAGGGGGATAGCAATCAGCCCCAGCATTTT.

The J gene is TRBJ2-5, the V gene TRBV19; D not certain. The V and J ends lost 4 bases and 5 bases respectively, with 14 bases between them. Germline V gives CDR1 LNHDA, CDR2 SQIVND (reference sequence). This CDR3 region has 14 residues. For the CDR3, the DNA is TGTGCCAGTAGTAGAGGTCAGTCATTGGAGACCCAGTACTTC. Its translation is CASSRGQSLETQYF.

This clone has only one observation. Other nucleotide sequences from this sample produce the same CDR3. This rearrangement joins TRBV7-9 to TRBJ1-1, with D unclear. V lost 1 base and J 3 bases, leaving 6 bases between the germline ends. The germline V gene encodes CDR1 SEHNR and CDR2 FQNEAQ (reference sequence). The length of the CDR3 is 13 residues. The CDR3 protein is CASSLGGDTEAFF. DNA of the CDR3: TGTGCCAGCAGCTTAGGGGGAGACACTGAAGCTTTCTTT.

The V gene is TRBV21-1, the J gene TRBJ2-4; the table's TRBD2 call for D was not verified on the DNA. TRBV21-1 is a documented pseudogene. The CDR3 spans 17 residues. CDR3 in DNA: TGTGCCAGCAGCAAAGTCGGGAGGGGAGTCCCCAAAAACATTCAGTACTTC. Its protein is CASSKVGRGVPKNIQYF.

This chain uses TRBV9 with TRBJ2-1, with 11 positions matching TRBD2. Germline loops: CDR1 SGDLS, CDR2 YYNGEE. This CDR3 region has 14 residues. With V trimmed by 2 bases and J by 5 bases, 0 bases remained unmatched. This chain's CDR3 is CASSVTSGDNEQFF. The CDR3 DNA reads TGTGCCAGCAGCGTGACTAGCGGGGACAATGAGCAGTTCTTC.

V is TRBV30 and J is TRBJ1-2; D call uncertain. Trimming removed 0 bases at V and 7 bases at J, with 18 bases between. In germline, CDR1 is GTSNPN, CDR2 SVGIG (reference sequence). The CDR3 is 15 amino acids. The CDR3 region is CAWSVPSGLAGGYTF. CDR3 nucleotides: TGTGCCTGGAGTGTACCCTCGGGTCTTGCGGGTGGCTACACCTTC.

In regard to this clone: Other DNA sequences in this specimen translate into the identical CDR3. This sequence joins TRBV5-1 and TRBJ2-3, with 10 positions matching TRBD2. Per germline, CDR1 SGHRS and CDR2 YFSETQ. The CDR3 runs 15 residues. V lost 0 bases, J lost 3 bases, and 1 base stayed unmatched. CDR3 protein: CASSLASGGTDTQYF. As DNA, the CDR3 is TGCGCCAGCAGCTTGGCTAGCGGGGGAACAGATACGCAGTATTTT.